The rows below give T cell receptor beta chains drawn from one sample of a study of tumor-infiltrating lymphocytes in primary liver carcinoma. TCRdb recomputed calls from the multiplex PCR reads with MiXCR, one row per CDR3 protein. The data hold about 320,000 distinct CDR3 sequences, with 60% to 80% observed a single time. The sequencing sample was made of peripheral blood. These receptors came from a middle-aged man with primary liver carcinoma and hepatitis B virus infection. Both conserved end residues are part of each CDR3. Fields, in order: D gene, V gene, J gene, clone size, CDR3 DNA, CDR3 protein. A D gene is named only where the DNA matches it firmly. Clone size, where shown, is once, few, many, or a class for clones that have expanded.

D gene: TRBD2; V gene: TRBV11-3; J gene: TRBJ2-3; clone size: -; CDR3 DNA: TGTGCCAGCAGCGGCAGTCCGGCGGGAGGGATGGATACGCAGTATTTT; CDR3 protein: CASSGSPAGGMDTQYF
D gene: -; V gene: TRBV4-1; J gene: TRBJ2-3; clone size: -; CDR3 DNA: TGCGCCAGCACCTTTGGGCGCCGGGGGGATACGCAGTATTTT; CDR3 protein: CASTFGRRGDTQYF
D gene: -; V gene: TRBV6-2/TRBV6-3; J gene: TRBJ1-1; clone size: -; CDR3 DNA: TGTGCCGGCAGTTACCGAACGAACACTGGAGCTTTCTTT; CDR3 protein: CAGSYRTNTGAFF
D gene: -; V gene: TRBV12-3/TRBV12-4; J gene: TRBJ2-2; clone size: many; CDR3 DNA: TGTGCCAGCAGTCGGTTTAGAGACGGGGAGCTGTTTTTT; CDR3 protein: CASSRFRDGELFF
D gene: -; V gene: TRBV29-1; J gene: TRBJ2-7; clone size: -; CDR3 DNA: TGCAGCGCCCTCGGGGCCGAGCAGTACTTC; CDR3 protein: CSALGAEQYF
D gene: -; V gene: TRBV30; J gene: TRBJ1-1; clone size: -; CDR3 DNA: TGTGCCTGGAGTCATCAGGGAAACACTGAAGCTTTCTTT; CDR3 protein: CAWSHQGNTEAFF
D gene: TRBD1; V gene: TRBV11-2; J gene: TRBJ2-6; clone size: -; CDR3 DNA: TGTGCCAGCAGCCATGACAGGGCTGGGGCCAACATCCTGACTTTC; CDR3 protein: CASSHDRAGANILTF
D gene: TRBD2; V gene: TRBV5-1; J gene: TRBJ2-7; clone size: -; CDR3 DNA: TGCGCCAGCAGCTTGGAGGGACTAAACTCCTACGAGCAGTACTTC; CDR3 protein: CASSLEGLNSYEQYF
D gene: -; V gene: TRBV11-2; J gene: TRBJ1-5; clone size: -; CDR3 DNA: TGTGCCAGCAGCTTCTGTCCGGAGGAGGAGGAATCAGCCCAGCATTTT; CDR3 protein: CASSFCPEEEESAQHF
D gene: -; V gene: TRBV6-1; J gene: TRBJ2-7; clone size: many; CDR3 DNA: TGTGCCAGCAGTCGGGACGCGTCCTACGAGCAGTACTTC; CDR3 protein: CASSRDASYEQYF
D gene: TRBD1; V gene: TRBV10-3; J gene: TRBJ2-1; clone size: -; CDR3 DNA: TGTGCTATCTGTCCGGGACAGGGGTACAATGAGCAGTTCTTC; CDR3 protein: CAICPGQGYNEQFF
D gene: -; V gene: TRBV7-3; J gene: TRBJ2-3; clone size: -; CDR3 DNA: TGTGCCAGCAGCCGAAACCAGGGGAGCACAGATACGCAGTATTTT; CDR3 protein: CASSRNQGSTDTQYF
D gene: TRBD2; V gene: TRBV6-1; J gene: TRBJ2-7; clone size: few; CDR3 DNA: TGTGCCAGCACCCCTAGCGGGGGGACCTACGAGCAGTACTTC; CDR3 protein: CASTPSGGTYEQYF
D gene: -; V gene: TRBV29-1; J gene: TRBJ1-1; clone size: many; CDR3 DNA: TGCAGCGTTGCGATTCGACAGACGAACACTGAAGCTTTCTTT; CDR3 protein: CSVAIRQTNTEAFF
D gene: TRBD2; V gene: TRBV4-2; J gene: TRBJ2-1; clone size: many; CDR3 DNA: TGTGCCAGCAGCCCGACTAGCGGCAACTACAATGAGCAGTTCTTC; CDR3 protein: CASSPTSGNYNEQFF
D gene: -; V gene: TRBV7-9; J gene: TRBJ1-5; clone size: once; CDR3 DNA: TGTGCCAACAGCTTAGATGGGGCTCGCAATCAGCCCCAGCATTTT; CDR3 protein: CANSLDGARNQPQHF
D gene: -; V gene: TRBV29-1; J gene: TRBJ2-7; clone size: many; CDR3 DNA: TGCAGCGTTGAGACGGGCGCGGACTACGAGCAGTACTTC; CDR3 protein: CSVETGADYEQYF
D gene: -; V gene: TRBV6-5; J gene: TRBJ2-2; clone size: -; CDR3 DNA: TGTGCCAGCAGGCCTAGCGTGAGGGTCGGGGAGCTGTTTTTT; CDR3 protein: CASRPSVRVGELFF
D gene: -; V gene: TRBV6-1; J gene: TRBJ2-1; clone size: few; CDR3 DNA: TGTGCCAGCGGTGAATCAAGGGGCTCCTACAATGAGCAGTTCTTC; CDR3 protein: CASGESRGSYNEQFF
D gene: -; V gene: TRBV29-1; J gene: TRBJ2-5; clone size: -; CDR3 DNA: TGCAGCGCTGCTTCCGGGATAGGGGAAGAGACCCAGTACTTC; CDR3 protein: CSAASGIGEETQYF
D gene: -; V gene: TRBV14; J gene: TRBJ1-4; clone size: few; CDR3 DNA: TGTGCCAGCAGCCAAGATCGGGGAACTTATAATGAAAAACTGTTTTTT; CDR3 protein: CASSQDRGTYNEKLFF
D gene: -; V gene: TRBV30; J gene: TRBJ1-1; clone size: few; CDR3 DNA: TGTGCCTGGAACCAGGAGAACACTGAAGCTTTCTTT; CDR3 protein: CAWNQENTEAFF
D gene: -; V gene: TRBV5-1; J gene: TRBJ2-3; clone size: -; CDR3 DNA: TGCGCCAGCAGCCCCCTAGGAGGGACAGATACGCAGTATTTT; CDR3 protein: CASSPLGGTDTQYF
D gene: TRBD2; V gene: TRBV29-1; J gene: TRBJ2-7; clone size: many; CDR3 DNA: TGCAGCGTTTCCGGGACTAGCGGGTCAAGAGCCCACGAGCAGTACTTC; CDR3 protein: CSVSGTSGSRAHEQYF
D gene: TRBD2; V gene: TRBV11-2; J gene: TRBJ2-5; clone size: -; CDR3 DNA: TGTTCCAGCAGCGTTAATCTAGCGGGACTAGGGGAGACCCAGTACTTC; CDR3 protein: CSSSVNLAGLGETQYF
D gene: -; V gene: TRBV11-2; J gene: TRBJ1-1; clone size: many; CDR3 DNA: TGTGCCAGCAGCTTAGCCCCGGACAGTAAAGCTTTCTTT; CDR3 protein: CASSLAPDSKAFF
D gene: TRBD1; V gene: TRBV5-6; J gene: TRBJ2-7; clone size: -; CDR3 DNA: TGTGCCAGCAGCTTGGGACCACCGACAGGGGTCGAGGGTAAGCAGTACTTC; CDR3 protein: CASSLGPPTGVEGKQYF
D gene: -; V gene: TRBV6-1; J gene: TRBJ2-7; clone size: many; CDR3 DNA: TGTGCCAGCAGTGTACGGACAAGCTACGAGCAGTACTTC; CDR3 protein: CASSVRTSYEQYF